A single sample is the source of the 9 T cell receptor beta chains below, sequenced in a study of blood T cell repertoires in COVID-19 (dated by TCRdb to the early 2020s). Receptor libraries were prepared by the immunoSEQ multiplex PCR assay. Here the immuneACCESS table is served through TCRdb, limited to in-frame sequences with V and J called. Missing clones are a known gap in these copies; in checked studies unresolved V genes cover under half, and the rest lacks a known reason. The sample table holds around 200,000 clones, of which 86% were seen once. The ten largest clones capture 20% to 25% of the sample. Sequencing was carried out using peripheral blood. These receptor sequences come from a man aged 65-85 years with active or convalescent COVID-19.

This chain joins TRBV11-2 and TRBJ1-6, with a possible D match to TRBD1 (6 bases). This CDR3 has 14 amino acids. CDR1 and CDR2 (germline): SGHAT, FQNNGV. Trimming pared 5 bases from V and 7 bases from J, leaving 12 bases between. The CDR3 spells CASSLAQGNSPLHF. The CDR3, as DNA: TGTGCCAGCAGCCTAGCACAGGGAAATTCACCCCTCCACTTT.

The sample holds a few counts of this clone. The V call is TRBV6-1, the J call TRBJ1-2; no firm D call. The CDR3 runs 14 residues. The V end lost 2 bases, the J end lost 7 bases, and 14 bases lay between the germline ends. Germline lookup yields CDR1 MNHNS and CDR2 SASEGT. CDR3 coding DNA: TGTGCCAGCAGTGAATCTGCGGAGATCTCTGGCTACACCTTC. This encodes CASSESAEISGYTF.

J is TRBJ2-7 and V is TRBV3-1 (or the pseudogene TRBV3-2), with 11 bases lining up with TRBD2. This CDR3 has 15 amino acids. The V gene's germline CDR1 is LGHDT and CDR2 YNNKEL (reference sequence). The junction had 6 bases not matched to a gene; V was cut back by 4 bases and J by 4 bases. CDR3 nucleotide sequence: TGTGCCAGCAGCCTTCGACTAGCGGGGAATTACGAGCAGTACTTC. The encoded protein is CASSLRLAGNYEQYF.

V gene TRBV5-1 combines with J gene TRBJ2-7, with 7 positions matching TRBD2. CDR3 size: 14 residues. Germline V lookup: CDR1 SGHRS, CDR2 YFSETQ. V shed 4 bases and J 5 bases; nucleotides not matched to a gene: 9. This chain's CDR3 is CASSLPLADNEQYF. The CDR3 coding sequence is TGCGCCAGCAGCCTTCCTCTAGCGGACAACGAGCAGTACTTC. Complete variable domain (other parts from reference TRBV5-1 and TRBJ2-7): KAGVTQTPRYLIKTRGQQVTLSCSPISGHRSVSWYQQTPGQGLQFLFEYFSETQRNKGNFPGRFSGRQFSNSRSEMNVSTLELGDSALYLCASSLPLADNEQYFGPGTRLTVT.

The CDR3 sequence: CASSFRPPGQALSGNTIYF. CDR3 nucleotides: TGTGCCAGCAGCTTCAGACCCCCGGGACAGGCTCTCTCTGGAAACACCATATATTTT. V is TRBV11-2 and J is TRBJ1-3, with TRBD1 matching over 8 bases. V was clipped by 3 bases and J by 0 bases; unmatched bases: 13. The CDR3 extends over 19 amino acids. CDR1 is SGHAT, CDR2 FQNNGV, per germline.

V gene TRBV15 combines with J gene TRBJ2-1; TRBD2 agrees at 7 bases. V dropped 1 base and J dropped 7; count of bases not matched to a gene: 4. The CDR3 length is 14 residues. Germline V CDR1 and CDR2: LNHNV, YYDKDF (reference sequence). The CDR3 protein is CATSRVIGRNEQFF. Written as DNA, the CDR3 is TGTGCCACCAGCAGAGTGATCGGGAGGAATGAGCAGTTCTTC.

The chain employs TRBV11-3 and TRBJ2-5; 8 bases line up with TRBD2. J gave up 5 bases and V 5 bases, and 7 bases lay outside the gene matches. Germline lookup yields CDR1 SGHNT and CDR2 YENEEA. The CDR3 length is 14 residues. In DNA, the CDR3 is TGTGCCAGCAGCCCCGGGACTAGGAGGGAGACCCAGTACTTC. It encodes CASSPGTRRETQYF.

J is TRBJ1-1 and V is TRBV5-1; unclear D gene. With 2 bases removed from V and 0 bases from J, the gap between germline ends came to 8 bases. CDR1 and CDR2 (germline): SGHRS, YFSETQ. The CDR3 contains 14 residues. The CDR3 bases are TGCGCCAGCAGCTTTGTAGATCTGAACACTGAAGCTTTCTTT. It encodes CASSFVDLNTEAFF.

CDR3 in DNA: TGTGCCAGCAGCCCTAGCGGGGGTTACAATGAGCAGTTCTTC. Translated: CASSPSGGYNEQFF. The chain links TRBV28 to TRBJ2-1, with 10 bases that match TRBD2. Germline CDR1 and CDR2: MDHEN and SYDVKM. V gave up 6 bases and J gave up 4 bases; unmatched junction bases: 3. The CDR3 contains 14 residues.